This TCR beta chain was identified in a study of T cells after yellow fever vaccination. About the research overall: Where fractions had low cell numbers, libraries were prepared from them with the SMART-Seq v4 Ultra Low Input RNA kit. Study-level findings and limits: Abundant clonotypes from the bulk population could get into FACS-sorted repertoires as contaminants.

This clonotype was observed a few times. Antigen specificity is unknown. CDR3 size: 14 residues. Trimming took off 5 bases at V and 8 bases at J, with 16 bases between the two ends. Germline CDR1 and CDR2: SGHAT and FQNNGV. TCRdb used MiXCR to reprocess the 5' RACE reads, holding one entry per CDR3 protein. The data contain 450,000 to 600,000 distinct CDR3 sequences, approximately 15% of them seen just once; the ten biggest clones take up 11% to 15%. Sequenced here: PBMCs, sampled on the day of the yellow fever booster vaccination. The chain recombines TRBV11-2 with TRBJ2-1; D ambiguous. This receptor was identified in a man aged 30 to 39 who received the YFV17D yellow fever vaccine. Here the CDR3 reads CASSPLFPDHEQFF. The CDR3 DNA is TGTGCCAGCAGCCCCCTATTCCCGGACCATGAGCAGTTCTTC.